This T cell receptor (beta chain) was recovered during a study of T-cell reconstitution after alpha-beta-depleted transplantation in children. The length of the CDR3 is 16 residues. Per germline, CDR1 KGHSH and CDR2 LQKENI. Trimming at V came to 6 bases and at J to 1 base, leaving 8 bases not matched to a gene. Concerning this clonotype: Antigen: not known.

TCRbeta library construction was performed incorporating unique molecular identifiers. TCRdb itself ran the PCR reads through MiXCR, one entry per CDR3 protein. This table holds hundreds of thousands of distinct CDR3 sequences, about an eighth found once. Study outcomes and limitations: Several hundred expanded graft clones reportedly were the source of alpha-beta T cells about two months after transplant. T cells produced anew were the main source of T-cell counts and diversity one year after transplant. After transplant, high TCRbeta diversity at day 60 in some patients arose from surviving recipient T cells and thymic progenitors.

The genes are TRBV18 and TRBJ2-5, with TRBD2 identical over 10 bases. The source of this sequence is a girl aged 2 to 10 with congenital amegakaryocytic thrombocytopenia, due to receive a stem cell transplant. Material: PBMCs, obtained before TCRalphabeta/CD19-depleted stem cell transplant. The CDR3 bases are TGTGCCAGCTCTACCGGGACTAGCGAACCCCAAGAGACCCAGTACTTC. Amino acids: CASSTGTSEPQETQYF.